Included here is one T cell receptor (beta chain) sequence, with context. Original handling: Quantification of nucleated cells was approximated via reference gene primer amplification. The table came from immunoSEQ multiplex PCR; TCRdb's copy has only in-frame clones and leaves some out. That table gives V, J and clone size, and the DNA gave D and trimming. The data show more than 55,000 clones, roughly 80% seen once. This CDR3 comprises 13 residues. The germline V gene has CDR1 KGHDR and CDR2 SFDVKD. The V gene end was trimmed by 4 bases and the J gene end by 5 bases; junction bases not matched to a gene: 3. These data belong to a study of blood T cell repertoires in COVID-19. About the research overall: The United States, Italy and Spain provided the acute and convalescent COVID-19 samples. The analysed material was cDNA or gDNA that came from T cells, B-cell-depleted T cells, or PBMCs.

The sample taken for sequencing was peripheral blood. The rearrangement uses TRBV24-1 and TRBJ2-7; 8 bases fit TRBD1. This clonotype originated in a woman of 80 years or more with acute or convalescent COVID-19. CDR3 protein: CATSDPDRDEQYF. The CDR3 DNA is TGTGCCACCAGTGACCCGGACAGGGACGAGCAGTACTTC.